The 16 T cell receptor beta chains reported below all come from one sample, sequenced in a study of blood T cell repertoires in COVID-19. Only in-frame clones appear in the TCRdb table, and some are missing; sequencing was by immunoSEQ multiplex PCR. The profile shows some 200,000 clones, over 60% of them singletons. Sequences were obtained from peripheral blood. The receptors come from a woman aged 70 to 79 with acute or convalescent COVID-19.

This chain joins TRBV7-8 and TRBJ2-7; TRBD2 matches at 7 bases. CDR1 SGHVS and CDR2 FQNEAQ come from the germline V gene. The CDR3 contains 15 residues. The V and J ends lost 2 bases and 4 bases, in that order; junction bases with no gene match: 8. This chain's CDR3 is CASSLLSSGFYEQYF. CDR3 nucleotides: TGTGCCAGCAGCTTACTGTCTAGCGGATTTTACGAGCAGTACTTC.

The chain is built from TRBV29-1 and TRBJ2-5; D might be TRBD2 (5 bases). V dropped 4 bases and J dropped 4 bases, with 13 bases sitting between them. The germline gives CDR1 SQVTM, CDR2 ANQGSEA. The CDR3 sequence is 13 residues long. CDR3 sequence: CSVALGRGETQYF. The CDR3 region has the DNA TGCAGCGTTGCCCTCGGACGGGGAGAGACCCAGTACTTC.

This chain connects TRBV6-5 to TRBJ2-5; 8 nucleotides match TRBD2. Germline loops: CDR1 MNHEY, CDR2 SVGAGI. V lost 8 bases, J lost 5 bases, and 13 bases stayed unmatched. This CDR3 is 15 amino acids long. The CDR3 protein is CASAITAGGRETQYF. The CDR3 region has the DNA TGTGCCAGCGCCATTACTGCGGGGGGCCGGGAGACCCAGTACTTC.

This clone was detected ten times or more. The chain is built from TRBV19 and TRBJ1-2, with 7 nucleotides matching TRBD1. The V and J ends lost 5 bases and 1 base, in that order; junction bases with no gene match: 7. The CDR3 has 15 residues. Germline CDR1 is LNHDA and CDR2 is SQIVND (reference sequence). CDR3 sequence: CASSPRTGVNYGYTF. Written as DNA, the CDR3 is TGTGCCAGTAGTCCTCGGACAGGCGTTAACTATGGCTACACCTTC.

The V and J genes are TRBV7-6 and TRBJ1-3; TRBD1 aligns across 7 bases. Germline CDR1 reads SGHVS; CDR2 reads FNYEAQ. Trimming took 5 bases from V and 1 from J; bases not matched to a gene: 11. The CDR3 sequence is 17 residues long. Written as DNA, the CDR3 is TGTGCCAGCAGCGGCGGGACAGTCATTTCGTCTGGAAACACCATATATTTT. It translates to CASSGGTVISSGNTIYF.

This clone was seen a single time. V gene TRBV3-1 (or the pseudogene TRBV3-2) combines with J gene TRBJ2-1; 8 bases align to TRBD1. The length of the CDR3 is 16 residues. Germline CDR1 reads LGHDT; CDR2 reads YNNKEL (reference sequence). Trimming cost V 4 bases and J 8 bases; bases outside gene matches: 13. In DNA, the CDR3 is TGTGCCAGCAGCCTTCGGACAGGGAGAAAAGGTGATGAGCAGTTCTTC. This sequence encodes CASSLRTGRKGDEQFF.

The chain joins TRBV7-6 to TRBJ1-5, with unresolved D. The CDR3 is 18 residues long. CDR1 and CDR2 (germline): SGHVS, FNYEAQ. Trimming stripped 5 bases from V and 1 base from J, with 21 bases between. The CDR3 sequence: CASSLLLADKLSNQPQHF. CDR3 sequence (DNA): TGTGCCAGCAGCCTTCTACTAGCAGACAAGCTAAGCAATCAGCCCCAGCATTTT.

In this sample, this clone turned up a few times. The chain is built from TRBV6-5 and TRBJ1-6, with 11 bases matching TRBD1. The CDR3 contains 13 residues. The germline V gene has CDR1 MNHEY and CDR2 SVGAGI. The ends lost 6 bases at V and 9 bases at J; junction bases unmatched: 1. CDR3 protein: CASRGTGGSPLHF. The DNA for the CDR3 is TGTGCCAGCAGAGGGACAGGGGGTTCACCCCTCCACTTT.

This rearrangement joins TRBV4-1 to TRBJ2-5; possibly TRBD2 for D (7 bases). V was pared by 0 bases and J by 5 bases, with 13 bases between. The CDR3 totals 15 residues. CDR1 MGHRA and CDR2 YSYEKL come from the germline V gene. As DNA, the CDR3 is TGCGCCAGCAGCCAAGAATCGGGGGGCGGGGAGACCCAGTACTTC. It yields the protein CASSQESGGGETQYF.

J is TRBJ2-7 and V is TRBV9; D possibly corresponds to TRBD2 (5 bases). CDR1 and CDR2 from the germline V gene are SGDLS and YYNGEE. This CDR3 is built from 13 residues. Between the trimmed V and J ends, which lost 0 bases and 10 bases, there was a span of 14 bases. CDR3 residues: CASSVESAGKQYV. Here the CDR3 DNA reads TGTGCCAGCAGCGTAGAGTCGGCGGGTAAACAGTACGTC.

This clone was counted once. The chain carries TRBV20-1 and TRBJ2-3; D perhaps matches TRBD1 (6 bases). This CDR3 comprises 16 residues. In germline, CDR1 is DFQATT, CDR2 SNEGSKA (reference sequence). V was clipped by 3 bases and J by 3 bases, with 19 bases between them. The CDR3 sequence: CSASFTGHRATDTQYF. The CDR3 nucleotides are TGCAGTGCTAGTTTTACGGGCCACAGGGCGACAGATACGCAGTATTTT.

This clone was observed a single time. The V gene is TRBV18, the J gene TRBJ2-7, with 12 positions matching TRBD1. The germline gives CDR1 KGHSH, CDR2 LQKENI. After removal of 0 bases from V and 9 bases from J, the junction contained 0 bases not matched to a gene. There are 13 residues in the CDR3. CDR3 amino acids: CASSPPGQGAQYF. In nucleotides, the CDR3 is TGTGCCAGCTCACCACCGGGACAGGGGGCGCAGTACTTC.

V gene TRBV6-5 combines with J gene TRBJ2-2; 7 bases align to TRBD1. The germline gives CDR1 MNHEY, CDR2 SVGAGI. J was trimmed by 3 bases and V by 8 bases; bases with no gene match: 9. The CDR3 has 15 residues. This CDR3 is CASSRQGTDTGELFF. The CDR3, as DNA: TGTGCCAGCTCCCGACAGGGTACGGACACCGGGGAGCTGTTTTTT.

The count of this clone is one. V gene TRBV25-1 combines with J gene TRBJ2-1, with 10 nucleotides matching TRBD2. With V trimmed by 3 bases and J by 2 bases, 1 base remained unmatched. The V gene's germline CDR1 is MGHDK and CDR2 SYGVNS. The CDR3 has 15 residues. The CDR3 here is CASSDSGGPYNEQFF. The CDR3 DNA reads as TGTGCCAGCAGTGATAGCGGGGGGCCCTACAATGAGCAGTTCTTC.

The rearrangement joins TRBV11-3 to TRBJ2-1; TRBD1 might be the D (6 bases). The germline V and J ends were trimmed by 5 bases and 1 base, with 12 bases remaining between them. This CDR3 region has 15 residues. The V gene's germline CDR1 is SGHNT and CDR2 YENEEA. The CDR3, as DNA: TGTGCCAGCAGCCCCACAGGGCAATCCTACAATGAGCAGTTCTTC. Its translation: CASSPTGQSYNEQFF.

This chain uses TRBV18 with TRBJ2-3; 13 bases are a match to TRBD2. In germline, CDR1 is KGHSH, CDR2 LQKENI. V was clipped by 6 bases and J by 2 bases; unmatched bases: 2. CDR3 size: 15 residues. The CDR3 spells CASSGLAGDTDTQYF. The DNA of the CDR3 is TGTGCCAGCTCCGGACTAGCGGGGGACACAGATACGCAGTATTTT.